This record concerns one T cell receptor beta chain sequence. This record belongs to a study of T cell changes during pregnancy in multiple sclerosis. The germline CDR1 and CDR2 sequences are SGHRS and YFSETQ. Between the trimmed V and J ends, which lost 4 bases and 2 bases, there was a span of 14 bases. The CDR3 consists of 15 residues. Sequencing used immunoSEQ multiplex PCR; TCRdb keeps in-frame clones, though not all of them. The sample records some 44,000 clones, over 75% being singletons. This chain joins TRBV5-1 and TRBJ2-3; tentatively, D is TRBD2 (5 bases). The TCR sequence derives from a female donor with multiple sclerosis, enrolled in a pregnancy study. The sample here was CD4+ T cells from peripheral blood mononuclear cells, taken before pregnancy. In DNA, the CDR3 is TGCGCCAGCAGCCCTATTAGCGATCACACAGATACGCAGTATTTT. This sequence encodes CASSPISDHTDTQYF.